This T cell receptor (beta chain) came from a study of T cells in Graves' hyperthyroidism and ophthalmopathy. Broader study findings: Peripheral blood also featured most of the thyroid clonotypes expanded above 0.001. From stable hyperthyroidism, ophthalmopathy was set apart by a 13 V-J model.

Template material for amplifying TCR beta CDR3 regions consisted of RNA transcripts. The TCR CDR3 was amplified in a first-round RT-PCR using the HTBI primer set. Using its own MiXCR run on the multiplex PCR reads, TCRdb lists one record per CDR3 protein. This table has about 380,000 distinct CDR3 sequences, approximately 17% appearing once. Ten or more counts support this clonotype. Its antigen remains unidentified. Clinicians diagnosed patients from clinical symptoms, serum thyroxine and TRAb, thyroid ultrasound and orbital computed tomography. The CDR3 sequence is 15 residues long. The germline V gene encodes CDR1 SNHLY and CDR2 FYNNEI. V lost 6 bases and J 0 bases, leaving 12 bases between the germline ends.

The chain is built from TRBV2 and TRBJ1-5; possibly TRBD1 for D (6 bases). The TCR originated in a young man with Graves' ophthalmopathy. Sequencing input: blood. The DNA for the CDR3 is TGTGCCAGCAGCCCGACAGGACATAGCAATCAGCCCCAGCATTTT. Amino acids: CASSPTGHSNQPQHF.